What follows is one T cell receptor beta chain and its context. Its antigen specificity is not known. No clone much larger than this one lies a single base away; base qualities are absent. This record comes from a study of blood T cells in healthy people across ages (dated by TCRdb to about 2015). Looking at the study overall: In model experiments, template switching captured roughly one uniquely barcoded TCR beta cDNA molecule for every two T cells. To track age-related changes in TCR beta repertoire diversity, the study relied on deep sequencing normalized with unique cDNA molecular identifiers. Four age groups were formed from the donors: young (average approximately 15 years), middle-aged (approximately 39), aged (under 70) and long-lived (about 80). To avoid experimental bias, donors of different ages were distributed randomly across sequencing lanes. Using the same blood draw, the study looked at two additional independent replicas of 1 million unique cDNA reads for two donors, one aged 18 to 29 and the other aged 80 or older. The research as a whole found: Bulk unsorted PBMC profiling prevented conclusive comparison of naive and antigen-experienced compartments. Observed TCR beta diversity per million T cells fell roughly linearly with age, and a significant reduction was already apparent by age roughly 41. The long-lived group showed more naive CD4+ T cells, fewer expanded clones and increased TCR diversity than the aged group, suggesting age selection. Because the CMV infection status of the donors was unknown, age-related changes in expanded clonotypes may potentially have been confounded. The percentage of naive T cells measured by flow cytometry correlated strongly with observed TCR beta diversity. Estimates of total diversity based on one million sequenced T cells were considered lower bounds and underestimates.

Receptors were amplified or captured by 5' RACE. Sequencing was carried out with an Illumina HiSeq 2500. A second roughly 7 to 11 cycle PCR used a sample-barcoded 5' primer and a J-beta primer mix. Each TCR beta cDNA molecule received a unique molecular identifier from a template-switch 5' adaptor carrying 12 random nucleotides. Each sample yielded at least 3 million CDR3-containing paired-end reads. The Mint cDNA synthesis kit, primed by a TRBC-specific oligonucleotide, was used to synthesize first-strand cDNA from all RNA. All cDNA was treated with uracil-DNA glycosylase and then went through a first 18-cycle PCR with the universal primers M1SS and BC2_uni_R. On the authors' methods: Normalization of each sample was performed by random selection of 1 million high-quality reads, each carrying a distinct molecular identifier. Instead of being binned into consensus sequences, reads with shared molecular identifiers were discarded. CDR3 identification, clonotype clustering and error correction used MiTCR with a Q25 quality threshold and the strictest error-elimination algorithm. Lower-bound total TCR beta diversity was estimated with a nonparametric unseen species model using Euler transformation. The public reads were quality trimmed at Q25 with fastp and then assembled into clones with MiXCR by TCRdb, keeping productive beta chains. Every distinct CDR3 protein forms one entry, paired with its most common genes and DNA. V and J calls and clone size were set by TCRdb, not the authors. The sample table lists under 950,000 distinct CDR3 sequences, around a fifth of them with a count of one. Roughly 22% of the sample rests with the top ten.

Donors were a few dozen systemically healthy Caucasian individuals from Russia aged roughly 6 to 90 years. Approximately 11 milliliters of peripheral blood were drawn from each donor into EDTA-treated Vacutainer tubes. PBMCs were isolated by Ficoll-Paque density-gradient centrifugation, with at least 7 million obtained per sample. Trizol reagent was used to extract total RNA from PBMCs, with at least 6 micrograms per sample. The percentages of naive CD45RAhigh/CD27high T cells were determined by flow cytometry on a PBMC aliquot from every donor. V loses 4 bases of germline sequence and J loses 5 bases, and the interval between the two ends is 9 bases. The CDR1 and CDR2 encoded by the germline V gene are SGHRS and YFSETQ. The CDR3 spans 12 residues, from the cysteine through the phenylalanine. The kept DNA is CDR3 alone, 36 bases in frame from the first base.

The chain joins TRBV5-1 to TRBJ2-5; TRBD1 is a weak D gene call, 5 bases matching. The origin of this receptor is a man between 65 and 85 years old in good health. Sequencing was carried out using blood. The nucleotide sequence is TGCGCCAGCAGCGTGGACATTGAGACCCAGTACTTC. Translation gives CASSVDIETQYF.